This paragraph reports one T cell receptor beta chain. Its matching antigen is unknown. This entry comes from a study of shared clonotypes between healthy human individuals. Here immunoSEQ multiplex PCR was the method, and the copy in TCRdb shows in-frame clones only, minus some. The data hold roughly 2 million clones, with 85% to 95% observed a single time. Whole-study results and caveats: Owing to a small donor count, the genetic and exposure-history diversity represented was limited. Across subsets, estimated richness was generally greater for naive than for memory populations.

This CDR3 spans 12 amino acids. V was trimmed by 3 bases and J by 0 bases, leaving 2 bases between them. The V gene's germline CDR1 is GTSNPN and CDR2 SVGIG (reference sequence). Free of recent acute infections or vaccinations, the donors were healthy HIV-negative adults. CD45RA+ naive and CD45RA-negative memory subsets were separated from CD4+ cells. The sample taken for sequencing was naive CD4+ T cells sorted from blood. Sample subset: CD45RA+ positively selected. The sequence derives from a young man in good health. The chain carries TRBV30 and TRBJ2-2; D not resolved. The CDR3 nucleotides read TGTGCCTGGAGGCCGAACACCGGGGAGCTGTTTTTT. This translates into CAWRPNTGELFF.